This T cell receptor (beta chain) was sequenced for a study of memory CD4+ T cells and cytomegalovirus serostatus. Across the whole study: Donors were healthy Belgian adults, under 10 CMV seropositive and under 30 seronegative. The study, taken as a whole, reports: Suggested: most of the CMV-linked TCR signature lies in CD4+ memory cells.

The sort gate was single viable CD3+CD4+CD8-CD45RO+ cells for memory CD4+ T cells. Serum IgG to CMV pp150, pp28, p38 and p52 defined serostatus. Trimming left V 0 bases short and J 7 bases short, with 13 bases between. This CDR3 has 14 residues. Germline CDR1 and CDR2: LGHNT and FRNRAP. In the authors' workflow: Out-of-frame sequences were removed, leaving a few million distinct TCRbeta sequences. Produced via immunoSEQ multiplex PCR; TCRdb's table is partial and in-frame only. V, J and clone size are those of that table, while D and trimming were read from the DNA. The table includes tens of thousands of clones, 79% detected once. This clone is a singleton in its sample. Its specificity is not known.

The material sequenced was memory CD4+ T cells from blood. The chain recombines TRBV12-5 with TRBJ2-7; no reliable D call. This receptor was identified in an adult in good health and CMV-seronegative. The CDR3 loop reads CASGLVGRLWEQYF. The CDR3 DNA sequence: TGTGCTAGTGGTTTGGTAGGCAGGCTATGGGAGCAGTACTTC.